A single sample is the source of the 19 T cell receptor beta chains below, sequenced in a study of OX40 agonist ivuxolimab in advanced cancers. Here immunoSEQ multiplex PCR was the method, and the copy in TCRdb shows in-frame clones only, minus some. In the table there are approximately 67,000 clones, approximately 89% of which are singletons. The material sequenced was CD4+ or CD8+ T cells sorted from blood, taken in a trial of the OX40 agonist ivuxolimab. The receptor set was obtained from an adult with an advanced solid tumor such as melanoma, head and neck, liver or kidney cancer.

This chain joins TRBV11-2 and TRBJ2-3, with 8 bases matching TRBD2. Per germline, CDR1 SGHAT and CDR2 FQNNGV. After removal of 7 bases from V and 4 bases from J, the junction contained 13 bases not matched to a gene. The CDR3 has 16 amino acids. CDR3: CASTQSSGGGADTQYF. The CDR3 DNA sequence: TGTGCCAGCACCCAGTCCAGCGGGGGAGGGGCAGATACGCAGTATTTT.

This chain connects TRBV29-1 to TRBJ2-5, with TRBD2 matching over 7 bases. Germline CDR1 and CDR2: SQVTM and ANQGSEA. This CDR3 is built from 11 residues. Trimming took 4 bases from V and 4 from J; bases not matched to a gene: 0. The CDR3 reads CSVGEGETQYF. CDR3 DNA sequence: TGCAGCGTTGGGGAGGGAGAGACCCAGTACTTC.

The chain couples TRBV6-5 to TRBJ2-2, with D unresolved. CDR3 length: 16 residues. V dropped 0 bases and J dropped 3 bases, with 11 bases sitting between them. Per the germline V gene, CDR1 is MNHEY and CDR2 is SVGAGI. This chain's CDR3 is CASSYSVNEDTGELFF. The CDR3 nucleotides are TGTGCCAGCAGTTACTCAGTCAACGAGGACACCGGGGAGCTGTTTTTT.

This chain uses TRBV19 with TRBJ2-1; the match to TRBD2 covers 10 bases. The CDR3 sequence is 16 residues long. The ends lost 2 bases at V and 10 bases at J; junction bases unmatched: 11. CDR1 LNHDA and CDR2 SQIVND come from the germline V gene (reference sequence). The chain's CDR3 is CASSIRGVAGGWEQFF. DNA of the CDR3: TGTGCCAGTAGTATACGGGGGGTAGCGGGAGGTTGGGAGCAGTTCTTC.

In this sample, this clone turned up a few times. The chain has TRBV2 and TRBJ1-2; 9 nucleotides line up with TRBD1. J lost 9 bases, V lost 6 bases, and 5 bases had no gene match. Germline values: CDR1 SNHLY, CDR2 FYNNEI. CDR3 length equals 12 residues. The CDR3 coding sequence is TGTGCCAGCAGACCGGGACAGGGTAGCTACACCTTC. As protein: CASRPGQGSYTF. Drawing the rest from reference TRBV2 and TRBJ1-2, the complete variable domain is EPEVTQTPSHQVTQMGQEVILRCVPISNHLYFYWYRQILGQKVEFLVSFYNNEISEKSEIFDDQFSVERPDGSNFTLKIRSTKLEDSAMYFCASRPGQGSYTFGSGTRLTVV.

The CDR3 DNA reads TGTGCCAGCAGTCGAAACCCAGGGTTCGAGCAGTACTTC. It translates to CASSRNPGFEQYF. V usage is TRBV6-4 and J usage is TRBJ2-7; a possible D gene is TRBD1 (5 bases). CDR3 size: 13 residues. CDR1 MRHNA and CDR2 SNTAGT come from the germline V gene. Trimming removed 5 bases from V and 6 bases from J, with 14 bases in between.

This rearrangement joins TRBV6-6 to TRBJ2-3, with D possibly being TRBD1 or TRBD2 (5 bases each). Germline V gene lookup returns CDR1 MNHNY and CDR2 SVGAGI (reference sequence). The CDR3 is made up of 14 amino acids. V dropped 6 bases and J dropped 4 bases, with 14 bases sitting between them. For the CDR3, the DNA is TGTGCCAGCAGAGGGACCCTTCCAGCAGATACGCAGTATTTT. It is translated as CASRGTLPADTQYF.

This sequence joins TRBV5-6 and TRBJ1-2, with D perhaps matching TRBD1 (6 bases). This CDR3 spans 14 amino acids. CDR1 is SGHDT, CDR2 YYEEEE, per germline. V was cut by 4 bases and J by 10 bases, with 20 bases left in between. CDR3 bases: TGTGCCAGCAGCCAAGTGGGTCACAGGGTGTTCTACACCTTC. This gives the protein CASSQVGHRVFYTF.

The chain joins TRBV10-3 to TRBJ2-7; D is undetermined. CDR1 and CDR2 (germline): ENHRY, SYGVKD. The CDR3 runs 14 residues. V was shortened by 2 bases and J by 3 bases, with 11 bases between the two germline ends. CDR3 sequence (DNA): TGTGCCATCAGTGAGGTGGATGAAAGCTACGAGCAGTACTTC. Its protein product is CAISEVDESYEQYF.

This clone was seen a few times. This chain connects TRBV5-1 to TRBJ2-7; no firm D call. Germline-derived CDR1 and CDR2 are SGHRS and YFSETQ. CDR3 size: 13 residues. Trimming took 0 bases from V and 0 from J, leaving 4 bases between them. DNA of the CDR3: TGCGCCAGCAGCTTGGGCAGCTCCTACGAGCAGTACTTC. Translating it yields CASSLGSSYEQYF.

The rearrangement links TRBV27 to TRBJ2-7; 11 bases match TRBD2. Germline values: CDR1 MNHEY, CDR2 SMNVEV (reference sequence). This CDR3 is 16 amino acids long. Unmatched junction bases numbered 9, after V lost 3 bases and J lost 5 bases. The DNA for the CDR3 is TGTGCCAGCAGTTTTACCCGACTAGCGGGGACACACGAGCAGTACTTC. It encodes CASSFTRLAGTHEQYF.

The chain uses TRBV6-5 and TRBJ1-2; 7 nucleotides line up with TRBD1. With V trimmed by 6 bases and J by 4 bases, 8 bases remained unmatched. The CDR3 runs to 14 residues. Germline-derived CDR1 and CDR2 are MNHEY and SVGAGI. The CDR3 spells CASRVPGQLYGYTF. CDR3 in DNA: TGTGCCAGCAGAGTACCGGGACAGCTCTATGGCTACACCTTC.

In its sample, this clone was seen a few times. This sequence joins TRBV2 and TRBJ2-5; D perhaps matches TRBD1 (8 bases). The CDR3 has 14 amino acids. Germline V gene lookup returns CDR1 SNHLY and CDR2 FYNNEI. Deletions cut 6 bases from V and 5 bases from J, with 16 bases between. CDR3 DNA: TGTGCCAGCAGCGACAGGGGAGGGGGGGAGACCCAGTACTTC. Translating it yields CASSDRGGGETQYF.

The genes are TRBV5-1 and TRBJ1-1; TRBD1 matches 7 bases. V was clipped by 1 base and J by 5 bases; unmatched bases: 5. Germline V gene sequence: CDR1 SGHRS, CDR2 YFSETQ. The CDR3 covers 14 residues. DNA for the CDR3: TGCGCCAGCAGCTTGAAAGGGGGCGAAACTGAAGCTTTCTTT. It encodes CASSLKGGETEAFF.

This sequence joins TRBV7-8 and TRBJ2-7; D gene uncertain. V was cut by 1 base and J by 3 bases, with 7 bases left in between. The CDR3 extends over 13 amino acids. From germline, CDR1 is SGHVS and CDR2 FQNEAQ. For the CDR3, the DNA is TGTGCCAGCAGCTTAGGACTGATCTACGAGCAGTACTTC. This codes for CASSLGLIYEQYF.

The rearrangement uses TRBV2 and TRBJ1-2, with a weak D call TRBD1 (6 bases). The CDR3 sequence is 13 residues long. Germline CDR1 reads SNHLY; CDR2 reads FYNNEI. The V and J ends lost 6 bases and 4 bases respectively, with 12 bases between them. CDR3 DNA: TGTGCCAGCAGCCCAGGGGAAGGCTATGGCTACACCTTC. The encoded protein is CASSPGEGYGYTF.

The V gene is TRBV20-1, the J gene TRBJ2-7, with a possible D match to TRBD2 (6 bases). Looked up from germline, CDR1 is DFQATT and CDR2 is SNEGSKA (reference sequence). Trimming removed 8 bases from V and 7 bases from J, with 15 bases in between. This CDR3 spans 11 amino acids. The CDR3 DNA follows: TGCAGTCCAGGGCCGCGGGAAGAGCAGTACTTC. This translates into CSPGPREEQYF.

J is TRBJ2-3 and V is TRBV11-3; TRBD1 matches 8 bases. The CDR3 has 16 amino acids. Germline CDR1 and CDR2: SGHNT and YENEEA. Germline trimming cut 6 bases from V and 1 base from J; bases unmatched to any gene: 9. CDR3 region: CASSLRPGQGTDTQYF. For the CDR3, the DNA is TGTGCCAGCAGTCTAAGACCGGGACAGGGCACAGATACGCAGTATTTT. Complete variable domain (other parts from reference TRBV11-3 and TRBJ2-3): EAGVVQSPRYKIIEKKQPVAFWCNPISGHNTLYWYLQNLGQGPELLIRYENEEAVDDSQLPKDRFSAERLKGVDSTLKIQPAELGDSAVYLCASSLRPGQGTDTQYFGPGTRLTVL.

The genes are TRBV6-5 and TRBJ1-1, with D possibly being TRBD1 (6 bases). The CDR3 consists of 15 residues. The ends were cut back, 0 bases at V and 7 bases at J, with 15 bases in the middle. Germline V CDR1 and CDR2: MNHEY, SVGAGI. This CDR3 reads CASSYSTGLGGEAFF. In DNA, the CDR3 is TGTGCCAGCAGTTACTCGACTGGACTAGGGGGTGAAGCTTTCTTT.